The subject of this entry is one T cell receptor (beta chain). Some clones are missing from TCRdb's copy, which holds only in-frame ones; the method was immunoSEQ multiplex PCR. The sample lists a few hundred thousand clones, around 83% seen once, with 7.5% to 10% in the top ten. The length of the CDR3 is 16 residues. V lost 1 base to trimming and J lost 3 bases; unmatched junction nucleotides: 6. The germline V gene has CDR1 SGHRS and CDR2 YFSETQ. The sample originates from a study of blood T cell repertoires in COVID-19. On the study more broadly: COVID-19 samples collected from the United States, Italy and Spain covered acute and convalescent phases.

This chain links TRBV5-1 with TRBJ2-3; 9 positions agree with TRBD2. Sequences were obtained from peripheral blood. This receptor was identified in an elderly man with acute or convalescent COVID-19. CDR3 bases: TGCGCCAGCAGCTTGATTAGCGGGAGTGGAACAGATACGCAGTATTTT. It translates to CASSLISGSGTDTQYF.